The rows below give T cell receptor beta chains drawn from one sample of a study of vaccination and CD4 T cells after COVID-19. TCRdb reprocessed the PCR reads with MiXCR, giving one entry per CDR3 protein. The sample lists roughly 14,000 distinct CDR3 sequences, 48% occurring once. The antigens of these receptors remain unknown. Sequencing input: CD4+ T cells from blood, cultured in vitro. The origin of the receptors is a human donor who had recovered from COVID-19. The CDR3 runs from the conserved cysteine through the conserved F or W. Fields, in order: clone size, D gene, V gene, J gene, CDR3 DNA, CDR3 protein. The D gene is left open where the match is weak. Some rows have no size entry. The others give once, few or many, or a class for an expanded clone.

size: NA
D: TRBD1
V: TRBV6-5
J: TRBJ1-4
DNA: TGTGCCAGCAGTTCCGCGAACAGGGGGCTATCTAATGAAAAACTGTTTTTT
CDR3: CASSSANRGLSNEKLFF

size: medium-sized
D: NA
V: TRBV6-4
J: TRBJ2-2
DNA: TGTGCCAGCAGTCGGGGGTCGAACACCGGGGAGCTGTTTTTT
CDR3: CASSRGSNTGELFF

size: once
D: TRBD1
V: TRBV11-2
J: TRBJ2-7
DNA: TGTGCCAGCAGCCCTAGACAGGGAGTCGAGCTGTACTTC
CDR3: CASSPRQGVELYF

size: NA
D: NA
V: TRBV3-1
J: TRBJ2-2
DNA: TGTGCCAGCAGCCCCCTCTTGACAGTGGGAATCACGAACACCGGGGAGCTGTTTTTT
CDR3: CASSPLLTVGITNTGELFF

size: NA
D: NA
V: TRBV9
J: TRBJ1-2
DNA: TGTGCCAGCAGCGCACAGGGAGGGAACTATGGCTACACCTTC
CDR3: CASSAQGGNYGYTF

size: NA
D: NA
V: TRBV12-5
J: TRBJ2-5
DNA: TGTGCTAGTGGCCTCGGGGGGACCCAGTACTTC
CDR3: CASGLGGTQYF

size: NA
D: NA
V: TRBV7-2
J: TRBJ1-5
DNA: TGTGCCAGCAGCCCTCTCCCTCAAAGGGGAGGCAATCAGCCCCAGCATTTT
CDR3: CASSPLPQRGGNQPQHF

size: few
D: TRBD2
V: TRBV7-3
J: TRBJ2-5
DNA: TGTGCCAGCAGCTCGACTAGCGGGGGGGCTGGAGAGACCCAGTACTTC
CDR3: CASSSTSGGAGETQYF

size: NA
D: NA
V: TRBV5-5
J: TRBJ1-1
DNA: TGTGCCAGCACCCCCACATCCGCGGGGAACACTGAAGCTTTCTTT
CDR3: CASTPTSAGNTEAFF

size: few
D: NA
V: TRBV7-9
J: TRBJ2-7
DNA: TGTGCCAGCAGCGATACAGGGGGGGCCTACGAGCAGTACTTC
CDR3: CASSDTGGAYEQYF

size: NA
D: TRBD2
V: TRBV6-5
J: TRBJ2-2
DNA: TGTGCCAGCAGTTTCTCGGCCCTAGCGGGGTCGAACACCGGGGAGCTGTTTTTT
CDR3: CASSFSALAGSNTGELFF

size: NA
D: NA
V: TRBV19
J: TRBJ1-1
DNA: TGTGCCAGTAGTGAAGCAGGGAGAGAGACTGAAGCTTTCTTT
CDR3: CASSEAGRETEAFF

size: few
D: NA
V: TRBV10-1
J: TRBJ2-1
DNA: TGCGCCAGCAACGTAGACAAGCACTCCTACAATGAGCAGTTCTTC
CDR3: CASNVDKHSYNEQFF

size: once
D: TRBD2
V: TRBV27
J: TRBJ2-3
DNA: TGTGCCAGCAGTCCCCGACTAGCGGGAGTTTCTAGCACAGATACGCAGTATTTT
CDR3: CASSPRLAGVSSTDTQYF

size: NA
D: TRBD1
V: TRBV6-5
J: TRBJ2-1
DNA: TGTGCCAGCAGTTACTCGAGAATCATGGGACAGGGCCTCAATGAGCAGTTCTTC
CDR3: CASSYSRIMGQGLNEQFF

size: NA
D: TRBD2
V: TRBV12-5
J: TRBJ2-1
DNA: TGTGCTAGTGCCCTGACTAGCGGACCCCACAATGAGCAGTTCTTC
CDR3: CASALTSGPHNEQFF

size: NA
D: NA
V: TRBV5-3
J: TRBJ1-2
DNA: TGTGCCAGCAGCCGTGGAGGAGGGTACTATGGCTACACCTTC
CDR3: CASSRGGGYYGYTF

size: NA
D: NA
V: TRBV7-2
J: TRBJ2-5
DNA: TGTGCCAGCAGCTCCTCCTACAAGGAGACCCAGTACTTC
CDR3: CASSSSYKETQYF

size: few
D: NA
V: TRBV6-5
J: TRBJ1-6
DNA: TGTGCCAGCAGTTACGGGCCCGGCAATTCACCCCTCCACTTT
CDR3: CASSYGPGNSPLHF

size: NA
D: TRBD1
V: TRBV20-1
J: TRBJ1-1
DNA: TGCAGTGCTAGTCGACAGGGGTCTGAAGCTTTCTTT
CDR3: CSASRQGSEAFF

size: NA
D: NA
V: TRBV7-9
J: TRBJ1-2
DNA: TGTGCCAGCAGCCCTGGCCAGCTGGGCTACACCTTC
CDR3: CASSPGQLGYTF

size: few
D: TRBD1
V: TRBV15
J: TRBJ1-6
DNA: TGTGCCACGAAGAGTAACAGGGGAGGCGGTAATTCACCCCTCCACTTT
CDR3: CATKSNRGGGNSPLHF

size: NA
D: NA
V: TRBV5-8
J: TRBJ1-1
DNA: TGTGCCAGCAGCACCGACAGGATTAAAGCTTTCTTT
CDR3: CASSTDRIKAFF

size: large
D: TRBD1
V: TRBV9
J: TRBJ1-2
DNA: TGTGCCAGCAGCACCCCGGACAGGGAAGCTTATGGCTACACCTTC
CDR3: CASSTPDREAYGYTF

size: few
D: NA
V: TRBV20-1
J: TRBJ2-2
DNA: TGCAGTGCTAGGGACAGTTCAAACACCGGGGAGCTGTTTTTT
CDR3: CSARDSSNTGELFF

size: NA
D: TRBD1
V: TRBV24-1
J: TRBJ1-4
DNA: TGTGCCACCAGTGAAGGACAGGTAGGAAGCGAAAAACTGTTTTTT
CDR3: CATSEGQVGSEKLFF

size: NA
D: NA
V: TRBV2
J: TRBJ2-2
DNA: TGTGCCAGCAGTGAACTGGGGCGGGCCGGGGAGCTGTTTTTT
CDR3: CASSELGRAGELFF

size: few
D: TRBD1
V: TRBV7-7
J: TRBJ2-1
DNA: TGTGCTAGCAGTCCTGGCCCGGGACAGGTCAATGAGCAGTTCTTC
CDR3: CASSPGPGQVNEQFF

size: NA
D: TRBD1
V: TRBV11-3
J: TRBJ2-2
DNA: TGTGCCAGCAGCCCGCCGGGACAGGGGAACACCGGGGAGCTGTTTTTT
CDR3: CASSPPGQGNTGELFF

size: few
D: TRBD2
V: TRBV7-6
J: TRBJ2-1
DNA: TGTGCCAGCACCCCCTCCCGGGAGGGGAAAAGCAATGAGCAGTTCTTC
CDR3: CASTPSREGKSNEQFF

size: NA
D: TRBD1
V: TRBV27
J: TRBJ1-1
DNA: TGTGCCAGCAGTCCCGACAGGGGGCTAGGAGGGAACACTGAAGCTTTCTTT
CDR3: CASSPDRGLGGNTEAFF

size: NA
D: NA
V: TRBV30
J: TRBJ1-6
DNA: TGTGCCTGGAGTGAGAATTCACCCCTCCACTTT
CDR3: CAWSENSPLHF

size: NA
D: TRBD1
V: TRBV7-9
J: TRBJ2-3
DNA: TGTGCCAGCAGCTTGGACAGGGGGCAATCAGATACGCAGTATTTT
CDR3: CASSLDRGQSDTQYF

size: NA
D: NA
V: TRBV6-1
J: TRBJ1-4
DNA: TGTGCCAGCAGCTATAGAGAGTGGGAAAAACTGTTTTTT
CDR3: CASSYREWEKLFF

size: NA
D: NA
V: TRBV27
J: TRBJ1-1
DNA: TGTGCCAGCTCAGGGGCTCAGAACACTGAAGCTTTCTTT
CDR3: CASSGAQNTEAFF

size: NA
D: NA
V: TRBV7-2
J: TRBJ2-7
DNA: TGTGCCAGCAGCGTCTCAGGTAACCCGAGCTCCTACGAGCAGTACTTC
CDR3: CASSVSGNPSSYEQYF

size: NA
D: NA
V: TRBV20-1
J: TRBJ2-1
DNA: TGCAGTGCCGATCCAGGGGTCAATGAGCAGTTCTTC
CDR3: CSADPGVNEQFF

size: NA
D: NA
V: TRBV7-3
J: TRBJ1-3
DNA: TGTGCCAGCAGCTTCGATCGGGGAGGAACCATATATTTT
CDR3: CASSFDRGGTIYF

size: NA
D: NA
V: TRBV7-2
J: TRBJ1-1
DNA: TGTGCCAGCAGCTTAAGGACGGACACTGAAGCTTTCTTT
CDR3: CASSLRTDTEAFF

size: once
D: TRBD1
V: TRBV30
J: TRBJ1-4
DNA: TGTGCCTGGGGGGACAGGCCCAAGGGAAAACTGTTTTTT
CDR3: CAWGDRPKGKLFF

size: NA
D: NA
V: TRBV6-1
J: TRBJ1-1
DNA: TGTGCCAGCAGTGACCCATCGGGAGGTTCGATGAACACTGAAGCTTTCTTT
CDR3: CASSDPSGGSMNTEAFF

size: NA
D: NA
V: TRBV10-3
J: TRBJ2-1
DNA: TGTGCCATCTTAGGGGACAATCGATGGGAGCAGTTCTTC
CDR3: CAILGDNRWEQFF

size: NA
D: NA
V: TRBV20-1
J: TRBJ1-4
DNA: TGCAGTGCTAGAGATCAGAATGAAAAACTGTTTTTT
CDR3: CSARDQNEKLFF

size: NA
D: TRBD1
V: TRBV5-4
J: TRBJ2-5
DNA: TGTGCCAGCAGCCTGCAGGGGGTGGAGACCCAGTACTTC
CDR3: CASSLQGVETQYF

size: NA
D: TRBD1
V: TRBV25-1
J: TRBJ2-3
DNA: TGTGCCAGCAGTGAATACCAGGGGGTAACAGATACGCAGTATTTT
CDR3: CASSEYQGVTDTQYF

size: NA
D: NA
V: TRBV19
J: TRBJ1-2
DNA: TGTGCCAGTACCCTGGGACCGTACTATGGCTACACCTTC
CDR3: CASTLGPYYGYTF

size: NA
D: NA
V: TRBV10-3
J: TRBJ1-1
DNA: TGTGCCATCAAAAGGGGGGATACTGAAGCTTTCTTT
CDR3: CAIKRGDTEAFF

size: NA
D: NA
V: TRBV7-8
J: TRBJ2-1
DNA: TGTGCCAGCAGCCCCAGGACTTCAAAAGGCCCCACTGAGCAGTTCTTC
CDR3: CASSPRTSKGPTEQFF

size: NA
D: TRBD1
V: TRBV19
J: TRBJ2-7
DNA: TGTGCCAGTAGGCTACAGGGGCAGGACGAGCAGTACTTC
CDR3: CASRLQGQDEQYF

size: NA
D: NA
V: TRBV29-1
J: TRBJ1-5
DNA: TGCAGCGCCTCACAGGGCGTAAGTCAGCCCCAGCATTTT
CDR3: CSASQGVSQPQHF